This TCR beta chain was documented in a study of cytomegalovirus exposure and HLA in healthy donors. Study outcomes and limitations: Sequencing likely caused a cluster of highly shared sequence variants.

Trimming at V came to 0 bases and at J to 7 bases, leaving 7 bases not matched to a gene. Per the germline V gene, CDR1 is SGHRS and CDR2 is YFSETQ. CDR3 length: 16 residues. This clone was found once. Its cognate antigen is unknown. PCR was performed using 60 Vbeta and 13 Jbeta primers. In the authors' methods: In a later analysis, of 79 million or so unique beta chains, about 12 million appeared in at least two donors. TCRdb keeps only in-frame clones here, not all; method: immunoSEQ multiplex PCR. The DNA was the basis for D and trimming; V, J and clone size are from that table. Of a few hundred thousand clones listed, over 75% are singletons.

The specimen sequenced was PBMCs. This clonotype originated in a girl aged 2 to 9 in good health and CMV-seronegative. The rearrangement joins TRBV5-1 to TRBJ2-1; TRBD1 aligns across 10 bases. CDR3 region: CASSLAGDRGENEQFF. Here the CDR3 DNA reads TGCGCCAGCAGCTTGGCCGGGGACAGGGGTGAGAATGAGCAGTTCTTC.